There are many counts of the clone carrying this T cell receptor beta chain. Its antigen is still unknown. TCRdb used MiXCR to reprocess the RT-PCR reads, holding one entry per CDR3 protein. The sample records 590,000 or so distinct CDR3 sequences, roughly 15% being singletons. This entry is derived from a study of response to subunit inactivated influenza vaccine. Study-wide findings and caveats: The authors proposed limited new T cell recruitment per seasonal influenza vaccination.

CDR1 and CDR2 (germline): SNHLY, FYNNEI. The CDR3 has 15 amino acids. V lost 2 bases and J lost 0, with 10 bases in between. The origin of this receptor is a man aged 45 to 65 who received an inactivated influenza vaccine. Specimen: PBMCs from blood, collected approximately 15 days before vaccination. This rearrangement joins TRBV2 to TRBJ1-1; D ambiguous. The CDR3 nucleotides are TGTGCCAGCAGTGAAAACCCCCTCATGAACACTGAAGCTTTCTTT. It is translated as CASSENPLMNTEAFF.